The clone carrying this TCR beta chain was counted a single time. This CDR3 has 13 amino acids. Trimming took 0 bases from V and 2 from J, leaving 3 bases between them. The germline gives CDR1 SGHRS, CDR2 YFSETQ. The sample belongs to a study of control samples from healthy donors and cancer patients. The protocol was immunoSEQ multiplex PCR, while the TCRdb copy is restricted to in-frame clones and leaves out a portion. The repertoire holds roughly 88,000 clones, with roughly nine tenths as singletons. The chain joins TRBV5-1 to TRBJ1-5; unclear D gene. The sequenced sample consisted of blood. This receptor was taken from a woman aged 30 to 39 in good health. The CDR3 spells CASSLVGNQPQHF. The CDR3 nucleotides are TGCGCCAGCAGCTTGGTTGGCAATCAGCCCCAGCATTTT.